This T cell receptor (beta chain) originates from a study of T cell clonality in common variable immunodeficiency. General study results and limits: In common variable immunodeficiency, TCR beta chains reportedly carried fewer deletions and N-nucleotide insertions. CVID subjects shared fewer TCRbeta clones than healthy controls did. Compared with healthy controls, CVID subjects showed increased TCRbeta clonality, mostly in about a third.

Diagnosis required reduced IgG, IgA and/or IgM with specific antibody deficiency. Sequencing used immunoSEQ multiplex PCR; TCRdb keeps in-frame clones, though not all of them. The data show more than 35,000 clones, with none appearing a single time. The CDR3 spans 11 residues. Deletions cut 7 bases from V and 5 bases from J, with 11 bases between. The V gene's germline CDR1 is DFQATT and CDR2 SNEGSKA (reference sequence). This clone has ten or more counts. Its specificity is unknown. Read coverage stops 3 residues before the CDR3 terminus; the germline J gene supplies the remainder. The sample consisted of peripheral blood mononuclear cells. The rearrangement links TRBV20-1 to TRBJ1-1; a weak D match, TRBD1 (5 bases). The TCR was taken from a human donor with common variable immunodeficiency. CDR3 DNA, as far as it was read: TGCAGTGTAGGAAGGGGAACTGAA. Translated, it gives CSVGRGTE. The full CDR3 reads CSVGRGTEAFF.